A single sample gave rise to the 24 T cell receptor beta chains below, sequenced in a study of prognosis after radiotherapy for stage I lung cancer. Genomic DNA provided the template from which TCR beta CDR3 was amplified by two-round multiplex PCR. Amplification in first-round PCR relied on primers specific to each TRBV and TRBJ gene. MiXCR, applied by TCRdb to the multiplex PCR reads, yields one record per CDR3 protein. This table has about 12,000 distinct CDR3 sequences, nearly 55% appearing once. Sequenced material: PBMCs, taken before or after stereotactic body radiation therapy (not recorded which). These receptors all come from a donor of 50 years or more with non-small cell lung cancer.

This clonotype was observed many times. CDR3 in amino acids: CASTPGQGQNIQYF. CDR3 DNA sequence: TGTGCCAGCACCCCGGGACAGGGTCAAAACATTCAGTACTTC. J is TRBJ2-4 and V is TRBV9, with 9 nucleotides matching TRBD1. CDR1 SGDLS and CDR2 YYNGEE come from the germline V gene. CDR3 size: 14 residues. Losses at the gene ends were 6 bases for V and 5 bases for J; bases not matched to a gene: 6.

This clonotype was observed at least ten times. The V and J genes are TRBV14 and TRBJ2-7; D not certain. Trimming took off 0 bases at V and 6 bases at J, with 9 bases between the two ends. Germline CDR1 SGHDN, CDR2 FVKESK. The CDR3 has 13 amino acids. The CDR3 loop reads CASSQDTALEQYF. The CDR3 DNA follows: TGTGCCAGCAGCCAAGATACCGCACTCGAGCAGTACTTC.

This clonotype occurred once. A far larger clone lies a single base away; this is likely a read error. The gene calls are TRBV20-1 and TRBJ1-6, with D maybe TRBD1 (6 bases). CDR3 size: 17 residues. Germline V CDR1 and CDR2: DFQATT, SNEGSKA (reference sequence). The CDR3 reads CSARPSVQGGEWTESFF. The CDR3 DNA follows: TGCAGTGCTAGACCCTCGGTACAGGGCGGGGAGTGGACTGAATCTTTCTTT.

Worth noting for this clonotype: One junction end disagrees with the germline gene, perhaps due to a read error. The J gene is TRBJ2-1, the V gene TRBV12-3 or TRBV12-4; 7 bases agree with TRBD2. The length of the CDR3 is 17 residues. In DNA, the CDR3 is TGTGCCAGCAACAACGCCGGGACTACCGCCTCAGGCAATGAGCAGCTCTTC. It translates to CASNNAGTTASGNEQLF.

This clonotype is categorized as medium-sized. V gene TRBV20-1 combines with J gene TRBJ2-7, with 10 nucleotides matching TRBD1. J gave up 2 bases and V 4 bases, and 20 bases lay outside the gene matches. The CDR3 is made up of 19 amino acids. CDR1 and CDR2 (germline): DFQATT, SNEGSKA (reference sequence). The CDR3 DNA sequence: TGCAGTGCTACCAAGACAGGGGGCTTTATGACCTTCCTCACCTACGAGCAGTACTTC. This codes for CSATKTGGFMTFLTYEQYF.

In the case of this clonotype: This likely stems from a read error, as it lies one base from a far larger clone. J is TRBJ2-3 and V is TRBV7-8, with D possibly matching TRBD1 (6 bases). Germline values: CDR1 SGHVS, CDR2 FQNEAQ. This CDR3 contains 13 residues. Trimming stripped 4 bases from V and 10 bases from J, with 15 bases between. The CDR3 nucleotides read TGTGCCAGCAGCTCCATACAGGGCGAGTCGCAGTATTTT. Its translation is CASSSIQGESQYF.

Within the sample, this clonotype is medium-sized. This chain uses TRBV12-3 or TRBV12-4 with TRBJ2-2; 14 nucleotides line up with TRBD2. V lost 2 bases, J lost 1 base, and 15 bases stayed unmatched. CDR3 length: 22 amino acids. The CDR3 protein is CASSLSWTLGLAGGGNTGELFF. As DNA, the CDR3 is TGTGCCAGCAGTTTATCCTGGACCCTTGGACTAGCGGGAGGTGGGAACACCGGGGAGCTGTTTTTT.

This clonotype was observed many times. The conserved phenylalanine or tryptophan normally closing the CDR3 is absent here, so this likely arose from a read error. The V and J genes are TRBV18 and TRBJ2-7; the match to TRBD2 covers 7 bases. Germline CDR1 KGHSH, CDR2 LQKENI. V shed 3 bases, J shed 0 bases, and the junction held 5 bases outside the gene matches. This CDR3 region has 15 residues. The CDR3 region has the DNA TGTGCCAGCTCACCCCAAGGGAGGGCCTCCTACGAGCAGTACCTC. Translated, it gives CASSPQGRASYEQYL.

The J gene is TRBJ2-3, the V gene TRBV7-9, with D maybe TRBD2 (5 bases). The germline CDR1 and CDR2 sequences are SEHNR and FQNEAQ (reference sequence). V was trimmed by 3 bases and J by 6 bases, leaving 10 bases between them. CDR3 size: 13 residues. The CDR3 DNA reads TGTGCCAGCAGCTTCTTAGGCGGGGATACGCAGTATTTT. The encoded protein is CASSFLGGDTQYF.

Remarks on this clonotype: This sequence is one base from a far larger clone and is likely a read error. The chain couples TRBV6-4 to TRBJ2-2, with TRBD1 as a possible D gene (6 bases). The CDR3 sequence is 14 residues long. The germline V gene encodes CDR1 MRHNA and CDR2 SNTAGT. The CDR3 reads CASTRDINTRELFF. Written as DNA, the CDR3 is TGTGCCAGCACCCGGGACATTAACACCAGGGAGCTGTTTTTT.

The J gene is TRBJ1-2, the V gene TRBV20-1; TRBD1 aligns across 9 bases. The J segment lost 7 bases and the V segment lost 1 base, leaving 10 bases of the junction unmatched. Germline V CDR1 and CDR2: DFQATT, SNEGSKA (reference sequence). This CDR3 region has 15 residues. CDR3 in amino acids: CSARAGQGAVIGYTF. CDR3 DNA: TGCAGTGCTAGAGCGGGACAGGGTGCCGTTATTGGCTACACCTTC.

This chain uses TRBV6-2 or TRBV6-3 with TRBJ1-1; possible D gene TRBD1, 5 bases. Trimming cost V 4 bases and J 7 bases, with 13 bases left between them. Per germline, CDR1 MNHEY and CDR2 SVGEGT. This CDR3 has 13 amino acids. The CDR3 here is CASSSYRLGEAFF. The CDR3 DNA is TGTGCCAGCAGTTCGTACAGGCTTGGTGAAGCTTTCTTT.

Turning to this clonotype: A read error may produce the germline difference seen at one junction end. The chain joins TRBV3-1 to TRBJ1-2; D call uncertain. The CDR3 extends over 12 amino acids. CDR1 and CDR2 from the germline V gene are LGHDT and YNNKEL (reference sequence). The DNA for the CDR3 is TGTGCCGGCAGCCAAGTGCTCGGTGGCTACACCTTC. As protein: CAGSQVLGGYTF.

The chain combines TRBV2 with TRBJ2-1; 9 nucleotides match TRBD2. Germline CDR1 and CDR2: SNHLY and FYNNEI. CDR3 length equals 18 residues. Unmatched junction bases numbered 16, after V lost 3 bases and J lost 7 bases. CDR3: CASSERLRGGAFMNEQFF. The DNA for the CDR3 is TGTGCCAGCAGTGAGAGGCTGCGGGGGGGGGCGTTTATGAATGAGCAGTTCTTC.

This clonotype is termed medium-sized. This chain uses TRBV5-4 with TRBJ1-2; D remains unclear. The CDR3 totals 15 residues. The germline V gene has CDR1 SGHNT and CDR2 YYREEE (reference sequence). V was trimmed by 4 bases and J by 4 bases, leaving 17 bases between them. The CDR3 nucleotides are TGTGCCAGCAGCCTATCCGTGGGTACCTTCTATGGCTACACCTTC. This gives the protein CASSLSVGTFYGYTF.

This clonotype is labeled medium-sized. The chain uses TRBV3-1 and TRBJ2-5, with TRBD1 matching over 11 bases. The junction had 9 bases not matched to a gene; V was cut back by 4 bases and J by 5 bases. The CDR3 has 16 amino acids. Germline-derived CDR1 and CDR2 are LGHDT and YNNKEL (reference sequence). The CDR3 loop reads CASSLNPGQGGETQYF. The CDR3 bases are TGTGCCAGCAGCCTTAACCCGGGACAGGGGGGGGAGACCCAGTACTTC.

This chain connects TRBV20-1 to TRBJ1-5; maybe TRBD1 (6 bases). The CDR3 runs to 14 residues. V gave up 5 bases and J gave up 9 bases, with 20 bases separating them. From germline, CDR1 is DFQATT and CDR2 SNEGSKA (reference sequence). This CDR3 reads CSARGSGAVGPQHF. CDR3 in DNA: TGCAGTGCTCGCGGGTCAGGGGCGGTAGGGCCCCAGCATTTT.

Comment on this clonotype: The junction and the germline gene differ at one end; a read error may be behind it. The chain recombines TRBV18 with TRBJ2-7; 9 bases are shared with TRBD1. In germline, CDR1 is KGHSH, CDR2 LQKENI. The CDR3 is made up of 16 amino acids. CDR3 nucleotide sequence: TGTGCCAGCTTACGCCCCGCGGGACAGGGCTCGGCCGAGCGGTACTTC. This translates into CASLRPAGQGSAERYF.

V is TRBV5-6 and J is TRBJ2-1; D not resolved. The germline V and J ends were trimmed by 0 bases and 7 bases, with 11 bases remaining between them. Germline CDR1 SGHDT, CDR2 YYEEEE. This CDR3 spans 14 amino acids. The CDR3 DNA reads TGTGCCAGCAGCTTGGGGGCAGACCCGAATGAGCAGTTCTTC. Amino acid sequence: CASSLGADPNEQFF. Drawing the rest from reference TRBV5-6 and TRBJ2-1, the complete variable domain is DAGVTQSPTHLIKTRGQQVTLRCSPKSGHDTVSWYQQALGQGPQFIFQYYEEEERQRGNFPDRFSGHQFPNYSSELNVNALLLGDSALYLCASSLGADPNEQFFGPGTRLTVL.

To note about this clonotype: This likely came from a read error, as a far larger clone is one base away. The V and J genes are TRBV30 and TRBJ2-1; TRBD1 aligns across 7 bases. The CDR3 is 13 residues long. V gave up 4 bases and J gave up 10 bases; unmatched junction bases: 10. Per the germline V gene, CDR1 is GTSNPN and CDR2 is SVGIG (reference sequence). The DNA for the CDR3 is TGTGCCTGGAAGGTGACAGGGAGCTACGAGCAGTTCTTC. This sequence encodes CAWKVTGSYEQFF.

The rearrangement joins TRBV20-1 to TRBJ2-3; weak D call: TRBD1 (5 bases). The V gene's germline CDR1 is DFQATT and CDR2 SNEGSKA (reference sequence). This CDR3 comprises 13 residues. Trimming shortened V by 2 bases and J by 4 bases, and 10 bases separated the two germline ends. The CDR3, as DNA: TGCAGTGCTAGAACCCAGGGCCCAGATACGCAGTATTTT. It translates to CSARTQGPDTQYF.

Regarding this clonotype: A far bigger clonotype differs at one base, so this is likely a read error. The gene calls are TRBV6-8 and TRBJ2-1; the D is unclear. In germline, CDR1 is MNHGY, CDR2 SAAAGT. The CDR3 has 14 residues. The CDR3: CASCSAPRGDEHFF. CDR3 nucleotides: TGTGCCAGCTGTTCCGCCCCTCGTGGGGATGAGCATTTCTTC.

CDR3 loop: CASMGTSGNEQFF. The CDR3 nucleotides read TGCGCCAGCATGGGGACTAGCGGCAATGAGCAGTTCTTC. The chain couples TRBV5-1 to TRBJ2-1; 11 positions agree with TRBD2. CDR1 and CDR2 (germline): SGHRS, YFSETQ. After removal of 6 bases from V and 6 bases from J, the junction contained 2 bases not matched to a gene. This CDR3 contains 13 residues.

Remarks on this clonotype: Given a far larger clone just one base away, this is likely a sequencing read error. This sequence joins TRBV6-4 and TRBJ2-7; 11 bases are shared with TRBD2. CDR1 is MRHNA and CDR2 is SNTAGT in the germline V gene. The CDR3 is 13 residues long. DNA for the CDR3: TGTGCCAGCAGTGGGACTAGCGGGTACGATCAGTACTTC. Its protein is CASSGTSGYDQYF.